One sample yielded the 15 T cell receptor beta chains listed below, sequenced in a study of blood T cells in healthy people across ages. Using a J-beta primer mix together with a sample-barcoded 5' primer, a second PCR was run for roughly 6 to 11 cycles. TCRdb recomputed calls from the 5' RACE reads with MiXCR, one row per CDR3 protein. The top ten hold roughly 2% of the sample, which has roughly 1,800,000 distinct CDR3 sequences, roughly 52% seen once. The specimen was blood. The source is a woman in her thirties or forties in good health.

This clonotype was counted ten times or more. The chain employs TRBV7-2 and TRBJ2-7, with unresolved D. This CDR3 has 16 amino acids. From germline, CDR1 is SGHTA and CDR2 FQGNSA. Trimming pared 3 bases from V and 2 bases from J, leaving 17 bases between. The CDR3 reads CASSLRPGITTYEQYF. The CDR3 bases are TGTGCCAGCAGCTTGCGACCGGGTATAACCACCTACGAGCAGTACTTC. Full variable domain (remainder filled in from reference TRBV7-2 and TRBJ2-7): GAGVSQSPSNKVTEKGKDVELRCDPISGHTALYWYRQSLGQGLEFLIYFQGNSAPDKSGLPSDRFSAERTGGSVSTLTIQRTQQEDSAVYLCASSLRPGITTYEQYFGPGTRLTVT.

The V and J genes are TRBV12-5 and TRBJ1-5, with TRBD1 matching over 9 bases. Germline V gene lookup returns CDR1 LGHNT and CDR2 FRNRAP. J was trimmed by 7 bases and V by 7 bases; bases with no gene match: 5. The CDR3 consists of 13 residues. The CDR3 sequence: CASAPDRGQPQHF. DNA for the CDR3: TGTGCTAGTGCCCCGGACAGGGGACAGCCCCAGCATTTT. Supplemented by reference TRBV12-5 and TRBJ1-5, the full variable domain reads DARVTQTPRHKVTEMGQEVTMRCQPILGHNTVFWYRQTMMQGLELLAYFRNRAPLDDSGMPKDRFSAEMPDATLATLKIQPSEPRDSAVYFCASAPDRGQPQHFGDGTRLSIL.

There are a few counts of this clonotype. V is TRBV24-1 and J is TRBJ2-7; D is unclear. The CDR3 spans 13 residues. The V gene lost 4 bases and the J gene lost 0 bases, with 6 bases spanning the gap. Germline CDR1 and CDR2: KGHDR and SFDVKD. CDR3 loop: CATSEVGSYEQYF. DNA of the CDR3: TGTGCCACCAGTGAAGTAGGCTCCTACGAGCAGTACTTC.

V gene TRBV3-1 combines with J gene TRBJ2-5; D ambiguous. The end of the DNA is better explained by TRBJ2-7, so the J call may be wrong. The CDR3 contains 15 residues. From germline, CDR1 is LGHDT and CDR2 YNNKEL (reference sequence). CDR3: CASSQPNLAGYEQYF. The CDR3, as DNA: TGTGCCAGCAGCCAACCGAACTTGGCCGGCTACGAGCAGTACTTC.

CDR3 bases: TGCAGCGTCCTACCTGTGACAGGCCCTGATACGCAGTATTTT. This sequence encodes CSVLPVTGPDTQYF. The rearrangement joins TRBV29-1 to TRBJ2-3; TRBD1 is a possible D gene (6 bases). V shed 6 bases and J shed 6 bases, with 19 bases lying between them. CDR1 is SQVTM and CDR2 is ANQGSEA in the germline V gene. CDR3 size: 14 residues.

The chain employs TRBV27 and TRBJ1-4, with a weak D call TRBD1 (6 bases). V was trimmed by 6 bases and J by 0 bases, leaving 17 bases between them. CDR3 length equals 17 residues. Per germline, CDR1 MNHEY and CDR2 SMNVEV (reference sequence). The CDR3 DNA reads TGTGCCAGCAGACCGAGGACAGCCAGTTCAACTAATGAAAAACTGTTTTTT. This encodes CASRPRTASSTNEKLFF.

V gene TRBV12-3 or TRBV12-4 combines with J gene TRBJ1-2, with D perhaps TRBD1 (5 bases). Trimming removed 4 bases from V and 7 bases from J, with 22 bases in between. The CDR3 has 16 residues. The CDR3 nucleotides read TGTGCCAGCAGTTCCCCGTGGGGGATGGGTTCCGGTGGCTACACCTTC. Translated, it gives CASSSPWGMGSGGYTF.

Of note for this clonotype: This may come from a read error, since a much larger clone is one base off. The chain uses TRBV7-2 and TRBJ2-7; 7 nucleotides align to TRBD1. The trim removed 1 base at V and 4 bases at J, leaving 10 bases unmatched. The CDR3 is 16 amino acids. CDR1 SGHTA and CDR2 FQGNSA come from the germline V gene. The CDR3 nucleotides read TGTGCCAGCAGCTTAGGACTCTCGTCGACAGGGTACGAGCAGTACTTC. This sequence encodes CASSLGLSSTGYEQYF.

The genes are TRBV5-1 and TRBJ2-7, with 7 bases matching TRBD1. The CDR3 is made up of 19 amino acids. CDR1 SGHRS and CDR2 YFSETQ come from the germline V gene. The V gene end was trimmed by 1 base and the J gene end by 2 bases; junction bases not matched to a gene: 18. The DNA for the CDR3 is TGCGCCAGCAGCTTGTTTTGTGAGACGGAGACAAGGGGGCCCTACGAGCAGTACTTC. It is translated as CASSLFCETETRGPYEQYF.

The genes are TRBV7-9 and TRBJ2-5; the D gene is possibly TRBD1 (6 bases). The ends were cut back, 5 bases at V and 11 bases at J, with 15 bases in the middle. CDR3 length equals 12 residues. Looked up from germline, CDR1 is SEHNR and CDR2 is FQNEAQ (reference sequence). The CDR3 sequence is CASSHGQHEQYF. CDR3 nucleotide sequence: TGTGCCAGCAGCCACGGACAGCATGAGCAGTACTTC. The full variable domain, completed using reference TRBV7-9 and TRBJ2-5, is DTGVSQNPRHKITKRGQNVTFRCDPISEHNRLYWYRQTLGQGPEFLTYFQNEAQLEKSRLLSDRFSAERPKGSFSTLEIQRTEQGDSAMYLCASSHGQHEQYFGPGTRLLVL.

This clonotype occurred a few times. The chain combines TRBV29-1 with TRBJ2-5; 8 bases fit TRBD1. Judging by the DNA end, TRBJ2-7 fits better; the J call may be wrong. Germline CDR1 reads SQVTM; CDR2 reads ANQGSEA. The CDR3 sequence is 13 residues long. CDR3 loop: CSVSQDRVGEQYF. CDR3 coding DNA: TGCAGCGTGTCCCAGGACAGGGTAGGCGAGCAGTACTTC.

This clonotype has only a few counts. J is TRBJ1-2 and V is TRBV25-1; D remains ambiguous. Trimming left V 1 base short and J 3 bases short, with 9 bases between. The CDR3 totals 14 residues. Germline assignment: CDR1 MGHDK and CDR2 SYGVNS. For the CDR3, the DNA is TGTGCCAGCAGTGAATCGGAGGGCGACTATGGCTACACCTTC. This translates into CASSESEGDYGYTF.

The chain links TRBV6-1 to TRBJ2-3; no definite D call. The ends were cut back, 3 bases at V and 6 bases at J, with 10 bases in the middle. The CDR3 sequence is 13 residues long. From germline, CDR1 is MNHNS and CDR2 SASEGT. The CDR3 DNA reads TGTGCCAGCAGTGAGAATTGGTGGGATACGCAGTATTTT. Its protein product is CASSENWWDTQYF.

The chain employs TRBV24-1 and TRBJ2-3; 8 nucleotides line up with TRBD1. This CDR3 spans 17 amino acids. Germline lookup yields CDR1 KGHDR and CDR2 SFDVKD. V lost 1 base to trimming and J lost 3 bases; unmatched junction nucleotides: 8. Here the CDR3 reads CATSDFQGAIGTDTQYF. The CDR3 nucleotides are TGTGCCACCAGTGATTTCCAGGGGGCAATAGGGACAGATACGCAGTATTTT.

V gene TRBV3-1 combines with J gene TRBJ2-3; 9 bases agree with TRBD2. CDR3 size: 17 residues. The germline CDR1 and CDR2 sequences are LGHDT and YNNKEL (reference sequence). V lost 1 base, J lost 7 bases, and 12 bases stayed unmatched. The CDR3 coding sequence is TGTGCCAGCAGCCAAGGCGGAGCGGGGGGCCGGACCCATACGCAGTATTTT. This translates into CASSQGGAGGRTHTQYF.